The sequence of this T cell receptor beta chain was determined in a study of metastatic and nonmetastatic thyroid tumors. Across the whole study: The comparison covered peripheral blood and tumor or nodule tissue in malignant and benign thyroid patients.

Every patient underwent thyroid surgery untreated. Findings of the study overall: Within blood and tumor, benign nodules reportedly had significantly lower TCR beta diversity than malignant thyroid tumors did.

This clone was seen many times. Its antigen is undetermined. Original methodology: Between-group CDR3 differences, defined by clinicopathological status, yielded a distant-metastasis classifier for papillary thyroid cancer. TCRdb called clones again from the PCR reads with MiXCR. The V and J calls were not made by the authors but by TCRdb's processing. Found here are over 25,000 clones, approximately 16% of them singletons; the top ten hold approximately 4.4%. The TCR originated in a female donor with papillary thyroid cancer or a benign thyroid nodule (not recorded which). Some clones in this sample may be carry-over from other donors' samples. Source material: blood.

The CDR3 here is CASSLFRTSLNTEAFF. CDR3 DNA sequence: TGTGCCAGCAGCTTGTTTAGGACTTCATTGAACACTGAAGCTTTCTTT. The chain carries TRBV5-5 and TRBJ1-1; no reliable D call. Trimming cost V 1 base and J 0 bases, with 13 bases left between them. The CDR3 runs to 16 residues. CDR1 and CDR2 (germline): SGHKS, YYEKEE (reference sequence).